This T cell receptor (beta chain) was captured in a study of shared clonotypes between healthy human individuals. Study outcomes and limitations: Since donors were few, the genetic and exposure-history diversity represented was limited.

Genomic DNA per cell subset filled all wells of several immunoSEQ plates. Sequencing used immunoSEQ multiplex PCR; TCRdb keeps in-frame clones, though not all of them. This sample has around 2,000,000 clones; 90% to 95% occur once, and the top ten carry 0.1% to 0.15%. This CDR3 contains 14 residues. Germline-derived CDR1 and CDR2 are SGHRS and YFSETQ. Trimming shortened V by 4 bases and J by 7 bases, and 12 bases separated the two germline ends. On this clone: What it binds is unknown.

The receptor comes from a man younger than 35 in good health. Sequencing used naive CD4+ T cells sorted from blood. The subset is: CD45RA+ positively selected. The chain joins TRBV5-1 to TRBJ1-6; D is unresolved. CDR3 residues: CASSPASGNSPLHF. For the CDR3, the DNA is TGCGCCAGCAGCCCAGCCAGCGGGAATTCACCCCTCCACTTT.